The 10 T cell receptor beta chains below were found in one sample sequenced in a study of blood T cell repertoires in COVID-19. Profiling relied on immunoSEQ multiplex PCR, and the TCRdb table lists in-frame clones only, not all of them. The data contain 200,000 to 300,000 clones, roughly 87% of them singletons. Input material: peripheral blood. The receptors shown here come from a man between 60 and 70 years old who had recovered from COVID-19.

The chain's CDR3 is CASSLLFSGGKYEQYV. CDR3 coding DNA: TGTGCCAGCAGTCTCCTCTTCAGCGGGGGGAAATACGAGCAGTACGTC. The rearrangement uses TRBV6-6 and TRBJ2-7; the match to TRBD2 covers 9 bases. The V gene's germline CDR1 is MNHNY and CDR2 SVGAGI (reference sequence). This CDR3 is 16 amino acids long. V shed 5 bases, J shed 4 bases, and the junction held 12 bases outside the gene matches.

J is TRBJ1-5 and V is TRBV6-1; D is possibly TRBD1 (6 bases). Per the germline V gene, CDR1 is MNHNS and CDR2 is SASEGT. V gave up 1 base and J gave up 3 bases, with 13 bases separating them. The CDR3 is made up of 16 amino acids. The CDR3 nucleotides read TGTGCCAGCAGTGAAGGTCGGAACAGGGTCAATCAGCCCCAGCATTTT. Amino acids: CASSEGRNRVNQPQHF.

This rearrangement joins TRBV6-1 to TRBJ2-3; 7 bases fit TRBD2. V lost 0 bases and J lost 2; bases outside the gene matches: 8. The CDR3 runs 17 residues. Germline V gene data show CDR1 as MNHNS and CDR2 as SASEGT. CDR3 DNA: TGTGCCAGCAGTGAAGCCTTCGGGGCGGGGGACACAGATACGCAGTATTTT. Amino acids: CASSEAFGAGDTDTQYF.

This clone was seen more than once but under ten times. The chain has TRBV5-1 and TRBJ2-2; 9 nucleotides line up with TRBD1. From germline, CDR1 is SGHRS and CDR2 YFSETQ. The CDR3 totals 18 residues. V lost 4 bases and J lost 0; bases outside the gene matches: 10. The CDR3 protein is CASSNVGQGSPNTGELFF. CDR3 DNA sequence: TGCGCCAGCAGCAATGTGGGACAGGGTAGTCCGAACACCGGGGAGCTGTTTTTT.

V is TRBV24-1 and J is TRBJ2-3; a weak D match, TRBD2 (5 bases). Deletions cut 3 bases from V and 7 bases from J, with 13 bases between. Germline lookup yields CDR1 KGHDR and CDR2 SFDVKD. The length of the CDR3 is 14 residues. The CDR3 is CATSDRGLRNTQYF. The CDR3 DNA reads as TGTGCCACCAGTGATCGGGGTCTCCGGAATACGCAGTATTTT.

The chain couples TRBV24-1 to TRBJ2-5; D might be TRBD1 (5 bases). Trimming removed 4 bases at V and 2 bases at J, with 13 bases between. Germline CDR1 is KGHDR and CDR2 is SFDVKD. This CDR3 is built from 15 residues. CDR3 residues: CATSDPTAYQETQYF. In DNA, the CDR3 is TGTGCCACCAGTGACCCGACAGCATATCAAGAGACCCAGTACTTC.

In its sample, this clone was seen a few times. The chain combines TRBV11-2 with TRBJ2-1; D remains ambiguous. Trimming removed 1 base at V and 4 bases at J, with 5 bases between. The CDR3 is 13 amino acids. Germline CDR1 and CDR2: SGHAT and FQNNGV. The CDR3 spells CASSLGLYNEQFF. The DNA of the CDR3 is TGTGCCAGCAGCTTAGGACTTTACAATGAGCAGTTCTTC.

V usage is TRBV18 and J usage is TRBJ1-5; 9 nucleotides align to TRBD1. Germline loops: CDR1 KGHSH, CDR2 LQKENI. This CDR3 has 15 residues. V dropped 6 bases and J dropped 7; count of bases not matched to a gene: 10. CDR3 in DNA: TGTGCCAGCTCCCCCGGGACAGGGAATTTGCAGCCCCAGCATTTT. Translating it yields CASSPGTGNLQPQHF.

The chain has TRBV18 and TRBJ2-2, with 7 bases fitting TRBD1. CDR3 size: 16 residues. The J segment lost 3 bases and the V segment lost 6 bases, leaving 10 bases of the junction unmatched. The germline CDR1 and CDR2 sequences are KGHSH and LQKENI. The CDR3 loop is CASSLMAGGYTGELFF. The CDR3 coding sequence is TGTGCCAGCTCCCTGATGGCAGGGGGTTACACCGGGGAGCTGTTTTTT. Drawing the rest from reference TRBV18 and TRBJ2-2, the complete variable domain is NAGVMQNPRHLVRRRGQEARLRCSPMKGHSHVYWYRQLPEEGLKFMVYLQKENIIDESGMPKERFSAEFPKEGPSILRIQQVVRGDSAAYFCASSLMAGGYTGELFFGEGSRLTVL.

This clone appeared a single time. V usage is TRBV6-5 and J usage is TRBJ1-2; TRBD1 matches at 7 bases. Per germline, CDR1 MNHEY and CDR2 SVGAGI. The CDR3 length is 15 residues. V was pared by 8 bases and J by 4 bases, with 13 bases of the junction left unmatched. CDR3 sequence: CASHTAAGTAYGYTF. The CDR3 DNA reads TGTGCCAGCCATACTGCAGCCGGGACAGCCTATGGCTACACCTTC.